Listed below are T cell receptor beta chains from one sample, sequenced in a study of control samples from healthy donors and cancer patients. Some clones are missing from TCRdb's copy, which holds only in-frame ones; the method was immunoSEQ multiplex PCR. In the table there are about 140,000 clones, 80% to 95% of which are singletons. Material for sequencing was blood. These receptor sequences come from a man aged 30 to 45 in good health. The conserved cysteine and the conserved F or W are not part of the CDR3 here.

V | CDR3
TRBV6-1 | ASSEQEGPRAF
TRBV29-1 | SASTGNTEAF
TRBV11-1 | ASSLRGGLREQY
TRBV2 | ASSEVRSPHNEQF
TRBV19 | ASGDNLGDIQY
TRBV28 | ASSSTTGYRNTEAF
TRBV2 | ASSTYRGDPSTNEKLF
TRBV6-5 | ASRRFSTGGQPQH
TRBV25-1 | ASSGRSQRNTEAF
TRBV5-1 | ASSARQVLNTEAF
TRBV28 | ASRADYGYT
TRBV28 | ASRLLSGGAYEQY
TRBV28 | ASSPSGGWGEKLF
TRBV28 | ASSFRGRTEAF
TRBV27 | ASSYQGNYGYT
TRBV27 | ASNLAGGTYNEQF
TRBV6-1 | ASSEATVNSPLH
TRBV29-1 | SVGPGHNQPQH
TRBV7-2 | ASSLGAAEAF
TRBV19 | ASSIVNSNQPQH
TRBV3-1/TRBV3-2 | ASSQGLTGGRTDTQY
TRBV6-5 | ASRTGTAYGYT
TRBV19 | ASSTREAGAYNEQF
TRBV4-1 | ASSQDQGDWRAF
TRBV9 | ASSGSGGTTYEQY
TRBV28 | ASSLYVNQPQH
TRBV27 | ASSSTGTLYEQY
TRBV27 | ASSLMTGHEKLF
TRBV18 | ASRGTTGRTDTQY
TRBV9 | ASSVVPQGNYGYT
TRBV7-9 | ASSSRRDDAYEQY
TRBV19 | ASSIFEGEAF
TRBV7-9 | ASSSILQHPGANYGYT
TRBV30 | AWNIEGTGDSPLH
TRBV29-1 | SVETAGNEQF
TRBV6-5 | ASSPGHEQY
TRBV3-1/TRBV3-2 | ASSRGLGTIRGTIY
TRBV9 | ASSVADQGTEAF
TRBV28 | ASNPGLMNTEAF
TRBV5-8 | ASSLEGASNQPQH
TRBV5-4 | ASSFVTRVTDTQY
TRBV5-5 | ASSFSGGAGDEQY
TRBV4-2 | ASSQDSVAGALNEQF
TRBV9 | ASSKRQGVNTGELF
TRBV9 | ASSTRQGVPGANVLT
TRBV2 | ASSGTGGGYEQY
TRBV19 | ASSISGQGTEAF
TRBV9 | ASSVDGYEQY
TRBV10-2 | ASSKRGTGGSGEQY
TRBV29-1 | SVESGGGEKLF
TRBV7-2 | ASSLAPSGADGYT
TRBV28 | ASSLRQSFSFEAF
TRBV28 | ASSLTTRLPYGYT
TRBV9 | ASSRGGQSGELF
TRBV5-1 | ASSWGQKGTEAF
TRBV12-3/TRBV12-4 | ASRDSTPGELF
TRBV23-1 | ASTSRITEAF
TRBV28 | ASSLGYRGPSTEAF
TRBV9 | ASRGTGLNDEQF
TRBV4-2 | ASSQKDSTGRYGYT